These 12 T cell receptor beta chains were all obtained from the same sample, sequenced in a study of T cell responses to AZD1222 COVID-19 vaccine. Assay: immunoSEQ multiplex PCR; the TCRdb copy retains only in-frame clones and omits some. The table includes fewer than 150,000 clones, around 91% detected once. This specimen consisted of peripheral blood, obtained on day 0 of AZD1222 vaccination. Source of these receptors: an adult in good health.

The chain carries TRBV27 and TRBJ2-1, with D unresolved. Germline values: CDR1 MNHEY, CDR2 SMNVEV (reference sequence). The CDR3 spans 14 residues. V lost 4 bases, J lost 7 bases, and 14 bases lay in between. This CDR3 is CASSSRARPNEQFF. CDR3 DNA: TGTGCCAGCAGTTCCCGAGCCCGCCCAAATGAGCAGTTCTTC.

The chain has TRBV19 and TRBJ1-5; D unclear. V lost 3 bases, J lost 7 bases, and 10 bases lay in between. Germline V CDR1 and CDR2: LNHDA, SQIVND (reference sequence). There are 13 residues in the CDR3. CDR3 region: CASSMVGKQPQHF. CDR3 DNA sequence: TGTGCCAGTAGTATGGTGGGGAAACAGCCCCAGCATTTT.

CDR3 coding DNA: TGTGCCAGCAGCTTAGGGATGCAAAACATTCAGTACTTC. This translates into CASSLGMQNIQYF. This rearrangement joins TRBV7-2 to TRBJ2-4; D is unclear. The V gene's germline CDR1 is SGHTA and CDR2 FQGNSA. The CDR3 loop spans 13 amino acids. V was clipped by 1 base and J by 5 bases, with 6 bases between them.

CDR3 sequence reads: CASSYRRSYEQYF. DNA of the CDR3: TGTGCCAGCAGTTACCGACGGTCCTACGAGCAGTACTTC. The chain carries TRBV6-5 and TRBJ2-7; D is unclear. V was shortened by 2 bases and J by 1 base, with 6 bases between the two germline ends. CDR3 length: 13 amino acids. Germline V gene data show CDR1 as MNHEY and CDR2 as SVGAGI.

The CDR3 protein is CAWIKRERGNTIYF. CDR3 bases: TGTGCCTGGATTAAAAGGGAGAGAGGAAACACCATATATTTT. V gene TRBV30 combines with J gene TRBJ1-3, with D unclear. In germline, CDR1 is GTSNPN, CDR2 SVGIG (reference sequence). Trimming pared 4 bases from V and 4 bases from J, leaving 14 bases between. CDR3 length: 14 residues.

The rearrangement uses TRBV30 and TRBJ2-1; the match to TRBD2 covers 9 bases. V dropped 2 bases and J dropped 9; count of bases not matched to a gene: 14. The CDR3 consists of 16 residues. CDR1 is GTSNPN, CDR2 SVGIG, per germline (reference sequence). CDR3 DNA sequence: TGTGCCTGGAGTAAAAGCGGGGGCGGGGGGGCCAGTGAGCAGTTCTTC. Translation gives CAWSKSGGGGASEQFF.

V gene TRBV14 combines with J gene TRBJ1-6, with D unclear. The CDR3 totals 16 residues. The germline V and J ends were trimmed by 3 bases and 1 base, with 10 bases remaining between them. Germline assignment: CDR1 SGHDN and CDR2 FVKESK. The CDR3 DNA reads TGTGCCAGCAGCCAGCAAGGAGGTTCCTATAATTCACCCCTCCACTTT. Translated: CASSQQGGSYNSPLHF.

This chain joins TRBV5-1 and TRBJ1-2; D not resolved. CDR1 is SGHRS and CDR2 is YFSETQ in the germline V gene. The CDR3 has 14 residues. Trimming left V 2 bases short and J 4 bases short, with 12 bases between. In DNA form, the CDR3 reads TGCGCCAGCAGCTTAACTGCCGGAAGCTATGGCTACACCTTC. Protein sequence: CASSLTAGSYGYTF.

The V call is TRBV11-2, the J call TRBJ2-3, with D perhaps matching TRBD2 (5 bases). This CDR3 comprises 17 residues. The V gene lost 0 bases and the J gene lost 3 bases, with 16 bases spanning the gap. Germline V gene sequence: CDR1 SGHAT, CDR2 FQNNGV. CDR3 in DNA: TGTGCCAGCAGCTTAGATCCCCCGGGATCGGGGACAGATACGCAGTATTTT. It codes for CASSLDPPGSGTDTQYF.

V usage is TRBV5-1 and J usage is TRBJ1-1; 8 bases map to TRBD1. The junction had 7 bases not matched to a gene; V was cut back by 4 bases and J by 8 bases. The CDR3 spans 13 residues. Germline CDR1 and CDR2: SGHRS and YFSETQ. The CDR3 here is CASSLGQGNEAFF. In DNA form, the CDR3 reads TGCGCCAGCAGCCTTGGACAGGGCAACGAAGCTTTCTTT. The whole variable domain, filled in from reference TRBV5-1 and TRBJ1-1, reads KAGVTQTPRYLIKTRGQQVTLSCSPISGHRSVSWYQQTPGQGLQFLFEYFSETQRNKGNFPGRFSGRQFSNSRSEMNVSTLELGDSALYLCASSLGQGNEAFFGQGTRLTVV.

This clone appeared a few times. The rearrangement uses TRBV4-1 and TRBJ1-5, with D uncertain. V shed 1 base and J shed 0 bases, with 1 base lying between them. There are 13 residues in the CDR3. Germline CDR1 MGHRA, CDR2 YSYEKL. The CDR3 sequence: CASSQASNQPQHF. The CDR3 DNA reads TGCGCCAGCAGCCAAGCTAGCAATCAGCCCCAGCATTTT.

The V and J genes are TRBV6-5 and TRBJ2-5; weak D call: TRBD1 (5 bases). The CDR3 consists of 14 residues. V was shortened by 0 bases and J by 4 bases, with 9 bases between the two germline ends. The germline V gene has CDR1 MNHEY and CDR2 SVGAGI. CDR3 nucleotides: TGTGCCAGCAGTTACTCTGCAGGGCGAGAGACCCAGTACTTC. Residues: CASSYSAGRETQYF.